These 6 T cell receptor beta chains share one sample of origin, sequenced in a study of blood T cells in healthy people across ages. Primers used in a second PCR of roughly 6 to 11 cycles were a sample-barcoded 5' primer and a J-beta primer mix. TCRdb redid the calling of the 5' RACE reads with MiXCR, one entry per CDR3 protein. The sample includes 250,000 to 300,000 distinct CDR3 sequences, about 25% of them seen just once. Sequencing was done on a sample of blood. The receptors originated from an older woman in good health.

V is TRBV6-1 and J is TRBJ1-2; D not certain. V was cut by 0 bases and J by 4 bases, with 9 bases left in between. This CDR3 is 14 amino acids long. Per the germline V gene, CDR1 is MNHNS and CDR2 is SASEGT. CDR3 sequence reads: CASSEASVVYGYTF. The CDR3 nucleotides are TGTGCCAGCAGTGAAGCGAGCGTGGTCTATGGCTACACCTTC.

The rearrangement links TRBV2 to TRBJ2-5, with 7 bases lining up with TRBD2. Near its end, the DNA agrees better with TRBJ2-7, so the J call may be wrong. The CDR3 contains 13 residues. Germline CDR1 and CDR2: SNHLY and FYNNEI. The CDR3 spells CASRERESYEQYF. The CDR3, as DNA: TGTGCCAGCAGAGAGCGGGAATCCTACGAGCAGTACTTC.

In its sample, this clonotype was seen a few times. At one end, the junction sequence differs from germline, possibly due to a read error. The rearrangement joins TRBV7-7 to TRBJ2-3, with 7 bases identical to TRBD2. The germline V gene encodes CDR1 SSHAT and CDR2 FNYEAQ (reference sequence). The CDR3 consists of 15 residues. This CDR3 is CASSLVAGGTDTQYF. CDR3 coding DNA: TGTGCTAGCAGCTTGGTTGCGGGGGGCACAGATACGCAGTATTTT.

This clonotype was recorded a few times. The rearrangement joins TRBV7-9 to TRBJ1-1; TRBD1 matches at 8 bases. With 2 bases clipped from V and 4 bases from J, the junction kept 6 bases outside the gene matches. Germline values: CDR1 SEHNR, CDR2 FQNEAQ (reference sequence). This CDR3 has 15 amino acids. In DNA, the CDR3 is TGTGCCAGCAGCTTATCAGGGGGCGGGCCCACTGAAGCTTTCTTT. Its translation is CASSLSGGGPTEAFF.

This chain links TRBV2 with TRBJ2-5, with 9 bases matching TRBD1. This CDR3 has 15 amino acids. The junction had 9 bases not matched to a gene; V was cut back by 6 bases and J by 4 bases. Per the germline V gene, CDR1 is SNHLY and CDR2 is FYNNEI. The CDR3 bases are TGTGCCAGCAGCTTCGGGACAGGGTCTAGAGAGACCCAGTACTTC. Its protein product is CASSFGTGSRETQYF.

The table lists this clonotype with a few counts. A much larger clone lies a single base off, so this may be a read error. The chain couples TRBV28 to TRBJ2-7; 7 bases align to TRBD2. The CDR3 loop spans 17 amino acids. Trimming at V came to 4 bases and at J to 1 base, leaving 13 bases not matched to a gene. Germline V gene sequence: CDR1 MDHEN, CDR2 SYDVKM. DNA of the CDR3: TGTGCCAGCAGTTCCGGGACTGGCGGGAGACTTTCCTACGAGCAGTACTTC. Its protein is CASSSGTGGRLSYEQYF.